The present entry profiles one T cell receptor (beta chain) with its context. This clone was seen just once. Its antigen is unknown. There are no base qualities to consult, and no much larger clone falls within one base. Taken with the paper, the label for treatment or condition translates to: roughly 20 received Ad26.COV2.S at low or high dose, single or two shots; about 5 received placebo; per-sample allocation not given. For vaccine and placebo recipients, repertoires were sequenced using samples collected on day 63 after the first injection. In Cohort 1b, about two dozen adults aged 18-55 years were enrolled at a single site in Boston, USA, between 29 July and 7 August 2020. As a vaccine, Ad26.COV2.S was a replication-incompetent adenovirus type 26 vector that expressed a prefusion-stabilized SARS-CoV-2 spike protein derived from the original Wuhan strain. The sample comes from a study of Ad26.COV2.S vaccination and SARS-CoV-2 variants (dated by TCRdb to 2020 to 2022). Regarding the study in general: Vaccine-arm donors were drawn from COV1001, a multicentre, randomized, double-blind, placebo-controlled phase I-IIa trial of Ad26.COV2.S in healthy adults. Participants in the trial were split at random into five groups of five each, receiving low-dose or high-dose Ad26.COV2.S once or twice, or else placebo on both occasions. The TCR-sequenced set comprised around 30 samples: about 19 Ad26.COV2.S vaccine recipients, 5 placebo recipients and 8 SARS-CoV-2 convalescent individuals. Blinding of investigators to trial group allocation was maintained during experiments and outcome assessment. Ad26.COV2.S was administered intramuscularly at 5 x 10^10 or 1 x 10^11 viral particles, either as a single shot or as two shots given 56 days apart. TCRbeta repertoire sequencing served as the tool for gauging how specific and how broad the SARS-CoV-2-reactive T cell receptors were following Ad26.COV2.S vaccination. Overall results and qualifications from the work: Vaccine and placebo recipients had comparable non-spike TCR breadth, which fits with the vaccine containing only spike. Compared with placebo recipients, Ad26.COV2.S recipients showed higher spike-specific TCR breadth (P = 0.0014). The study was not powered to compare responses between vaccine doses or regimens. It was noted by the authors that total T cell responses may have been underestimated by the TCR breadth and depth analyses. After vaccination, spike-specific CD8+ and CD4+ T cell responses were reported to show substantial breadth.

The immunoSEQ Assay was the method used to sequence TCRbeta CDR3 regions. After extraction, genomic DNA underwent amplification by bias-controlled multiplex PCR, followed by high-throughput sequencing. Under the source paper's analysis protocol: To quantify the absolute abundance of every unique TCRbeta CDR3 region, sequences were collapsed and filtered. Usable DNA was measured by amplifying reference genes present in all nucleated cells, and TCRbeta template counts were normalized to that usable DNA to estimate T cell fraction. Repertoire TCRs were annotated as SARS-CoV-2-specific when V gene, CDR3 amino acid sequence and J gene were exactly matched to a known reactive TCR set. The reference SARS-CoV-2 TCR set was derived from MIRA and filtered for enrichment in COVID-19-positive ImmuneCODE repertoires, a step that removed public or cross-reactive TCRs. Using the MIRA antigens, annotated TCRs were further analysed by specific ORF or by position within an ORF. Depth was the summed frequency of annotated unique rearrangements, while breadth was defined as annotated unique rearrangements over total unique productive rearrangements. Two-sided Wilcoxon rank-sum tests were applied when comparing TCR breadth between groups. Held by TCRdb, this immuneACCESS table contains in-frame sequences only and omits some clones. Under half of the omission traces to an unresolved V gene where checked; the cause of the rest is unknown. That table furnishes V, J and clone size, whereas the DNA furnished D and trimming. The sample data list 430,000 or so clones, and 90% of these were observed just once. The ten largest clones add up to 12% of the sample.

There are 13 amino acids in the CDR3, from cysteine to phenylalanine inclusive. The retained sequence is limited to the CDR3, 39 bases, with the frame set at the first base. The germline V gene specifies MGHRA as CDR1 and YSYEKL as CDR2. Trimming costs V 0 bases and J 8 bases, and their ends lie 10 bases apart. The TCR comes from a person between 18 and 60 years old who received the Ad26.COV2.S COVID-19 vaccine or a placebo. The sequence links TRBV4-1 to TRBJ1-2; too little of a D gene remains to name it. Sequenced here: peripheral blood, sampled in a trial of Ad26.COV2.S vaccine versus placebo. At the DNA level, the sequence is TGCGCCAGCAGCCAAGACTACTCCCGAGGCTACACCTTC. Its amino acids are CASSQDYSRGYTF.